This T cell receptor beta chain is from a study of T cells in Graves' hyperthyroidism and ophthalmopathy. At least 3 on the Clinical Activity Score was recorded for ophthalmopathy patients, who also had NOSPECS grade at least 4 and duration under 3 months. Patients were excluded for uncontrolled infection, other autoimmune disease, pregnancy or lactation. Clinical symptoms, serum thyroxine and TRAb, thyroid ultrasound and orbital computed tomography together formed the diagnostic basis. PBMCs were obtained from 9.5 to 10 ml fresh peripheral blood. V was trimmed by 5 bases and J by 4 bases, leaving 9 bases between them. CDR1 WNHNN and CDR2 SYGVQD come from the germline V gene (reference sequence). The CDR3 is made up of 12 amino acids. It was RNA transcripts that yielded the amplified TCR beta CDR3 regions. A set of HTBI primers served as the primers for a first-round RT-PCR of the TCR CDR3. TCRdb fed the multiplex PCR reads into MiXCR, producing one record per CDR3 protein. The sample consists of 200,000 to 300,000 distinct CDR3 sequences, roughly 15% of them appearing once.

This TCR derives from a woman aged 18-35 years with Graves' ophthalmopathy. The chain recombines TRBV10-1 with TRBJ2-7; D might be TRBD1 (5 bases). The sample comprised blood. The CDR3 DNA is TGCGCCAGCAGTTCAGGGAAATACGAGCAGTACTTC. This codes for CASSSGKYEQYF.